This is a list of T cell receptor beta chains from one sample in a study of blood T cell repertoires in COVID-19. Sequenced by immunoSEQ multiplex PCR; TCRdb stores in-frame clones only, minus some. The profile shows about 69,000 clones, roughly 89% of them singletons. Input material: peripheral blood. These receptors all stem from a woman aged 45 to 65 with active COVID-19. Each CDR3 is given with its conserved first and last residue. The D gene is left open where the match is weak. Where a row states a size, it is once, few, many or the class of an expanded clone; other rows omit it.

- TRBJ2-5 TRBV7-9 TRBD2 TGTGCCAGCAGCCCCAGCGGGATTAATGGGGAGACCCAGTACTTC CASSPSGINGETQYF
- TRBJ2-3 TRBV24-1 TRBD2 TGTGCCACCAGTGGACTAGCGACTAGCACAGATACGCAGTATTTT CATSGLATSTDTQYF
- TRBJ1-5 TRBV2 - TGTGCCAGCACCGAGGCGGTGAGGCAGCCCCAGCATTTT CASTEAVRQPQHF
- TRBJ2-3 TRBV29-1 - TGCAGCGATACGACAGGCACAGATACGCAGTATTTT CSDTTGTDTQYF
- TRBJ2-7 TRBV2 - TGTGCCAGCAGTGAAGGGGTAGCCGGGAAATCCTACGAGCAGTACTTC CASSEGVAGKSYEQYF
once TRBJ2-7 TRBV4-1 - TGCGCCAGCAGCCAAGTTTCAGGGGCCTACGAGCAGTACTTC CASSQVSGAYEQYF
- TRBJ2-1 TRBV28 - TGTGCCAGCAGCTTAGCGGATAGTTCTGAGCAGTTCTTC CASSLADSSEQFF
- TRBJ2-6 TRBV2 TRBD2 TGTGCCAGCAGAGGACTAGCGGCTGTCTCTGGGGCCAACGTCCTGACTTTC CASRGLAAVSGANVLTF
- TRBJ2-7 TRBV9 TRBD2 TGTGCCAGCAGCGGTAGGGGGACTAGCGGGAACTACGAGCAGTACTTC CASSGRGTSGNYEQYF
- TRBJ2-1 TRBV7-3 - TGTGCCAGCAGCCCACAGGCTGCCTCCTACAATGAGCAGTTCTTC CASSPQAASYNEQFF
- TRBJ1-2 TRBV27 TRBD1 TGTGCCAGCAGTCTACTACCCCGGACAGGACCTAACTATGGCTACACCTTC CASSLLPRTGPNYGYTF
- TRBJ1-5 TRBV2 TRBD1 TGTGCCAGCCGCCCCGGGACAGGGGCCCTTAATCAGCCCCAGCATTTT CASRPGTGALNQPQHF
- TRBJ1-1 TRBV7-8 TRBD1 TGTGCCAGCAGCCTCGATTTCCATACAGGGGGCTCTCTCGCTGAAGCTTTCTTT CASSLDFHTGGSLAEAFF